A single T cell receptor (beta chain) is shown here with its context. Its antigen is not yet known. The input lacks base qualities; no much larger clone sits a single base away. The germline V gene provides CDR1 LGHNA and CDR2 YNFKEQ. The CDR3 goes from the cysteine to the phenylalanine over 14 residues. Just CDR3 DNA is preserved here, 42 bases in frame from base 1. V loses 3 bases at its end and J loses 2 bases; junction bases beyond the gene matches: 3. This record belongs to a study of OX40 agonist ivuxolimab in advanced cancers. Context from the whole study: The costimulatory receptor OX40 (CD134) was targeted by ivuxolimab, a fully human IgG2 agonistic monoclonal antibody. A male proportion of around 83% and a mean age of roughly 55 years, ranging from roughly 23 to 85, were recorded for the dose-escalation cohort. Intravenous ivuxolimab was administered to patients every 2 weeks at six dose levels: 0.01, 0.1, 0.3, 1.5, 3 and 10 mg/kg. Patients were allowed to have had prior anti-PD-1, anti-PD-L1 or anti-CTLA-4 therapy, and around two fifths of the dose-escalation patients had been treated with checkpoint inhibitors. Among the roughly 52 dose-escalation patients, roughly 20 had hepatocellular carcinoma, around 15 melanoma, 9 renal cell carcinoma and 9 head and neck cancer. Peripheral TCRbeta sequencing was intended to test whether TCR sequence diversity was altered and clonal T-cell expansion was caused by ivuxolimab. Three dose-escalation patients achieved partial responses, one with hepatocellular carcinoma and two with cutaneous melanoma. The monotherapy dose-escalation portion (N of about 49 patients) of the phase I ivuxolimab trial is reported in the paper. What the study reported, not specific to this receptor: Low levels of normalized T-cell clonal expansion were also shown by some nonresponding patients. At doses of 0.1 to 3.0 mg/kg, clonal expansion of both CD4+ and CD8+ T cells in blood was seen between baseline and week 6. The antigen specificity of the clonally expanded peripheral T cells was not determined. After ivuxolimab, expanded clones were on average more numerous among CD8+ T cells than among CD4+ T cells. In partial responders in the 0.1-3.0 mg/kg groups, normalized peripheral clonal expansion was found to be among the lowest, especially among CD8+ T cells.

Patients with a history of autoimmune disease or receiving systemic immunosuppression were excluded from the trial. Peripheral blood for TCR sequencing was collected from all dose cohorts at baseline, on cycle 4 day 1, and on cycle 7 day 1. Samples were obtained from an open-label, multicenter, first-in-human phase I dose-escalation trial of ivuxolimab. The trial enrolled adults with locally advanced or metastatic head and neck squamous cell, hepatocellular, melanoma or renal cell carcinoma. Before TCR sequencing, CD4+ T cells and CD8+ T cells from peripheral blood were sorted into separate populations. To sequence the TCRbeta CDR3 region, genomic DNA was isolated from the sorted cells. TCRbeta CDR3 regions were sequenced using the immunoSEQ Assay. Entries here come from immuneACCESS through TCRdb and include only in-frame sequences with V and J called. Some clones fail to appear in such tables; in the studies checked, an unresolved V gene covers under half of the shortfall, and the cause of the remainder is unknown. Within this sample are about 62,000 clones, with 85% of them counted one time only. Approximately 3.6% of the sample belongs to the ten largest clones.

Sequencing used CD4+ or CD8+ T cells sorted from blood, obtained in a trial of the OX40 agonist ivuxolimab. This receptor chain uses TRBV4-2 and TRBJ2-7, and 8 bases in between align with TRBD1. This clonotype originated in an adult with an advanced solid tumor such as melanoma, head and neck, liver or kidney cancer. CDR3 loop: CASSHPGQAYEQYF. The DNA is as follows: TGTGCCAGCAGCCACCCGGGACAGGCCTACGAGCAGTACTTC.